This TCR beta chain was sequenced for a study of blood T cell repertoires in COVID-19. Study-wide context: In each case, the material was cDNA or gDNA derived from T cells, B-cell-depleted T cells, or PBMCs.

Measured with immunoSEQ multiplex PCR; TCRdb has only the in-frame clones, and not every one. The table includes about 200,000 clones, roughly 80% detected once. The CDR3 consists of 15 residues. Trimming left V 2 bases short and J 3 bases short, with 13 bases between. Germline V gives CDR1 SEHNR, CDR2 FQNEAQ (reference sequence). Material: peripheral blood. The chain joins TRBV7-9 to TRBJ2-5, with a possible D match to TRBD2 (5 bases). This receptor was taken from a woman in her 70s with acute or convalescent COVID-19. The CDR3, as DNA: TGTGCCAGCAGCTTAATCGGAGGCACGGAAGAGACCCAGTACTTC. This sequence encodes CASSLIGGTEETQYF. The full variable domain, rest sourced from reference TRBV7-9 and TRBJ2-5, is DTGVSQNPRHKITKRGQNVTFRCDPISEHNRLYWYRQTLGQGPEFLTYFQNEAQLEKSRLLSDRFSAERPKGSFSTLEIQRTEQGDSAMYLCASSLIGGTEETQYFGPGTRLLVL.